The next 10 T cell receptor beta chains were all read from a single sample in a study of T cell repertoires and leukemia-associated antigens. No cognate antigen is known for these TCRs. TCRdb used MiXCR to reprocess the 5' RACE reads, holding one entry per CDR3 protein. This table has some 11,000 distinct CDR3 sequences, 35% to 45% appearing once. What was sequenced was CD3+ T cells sorted from blood and cultured. These receptors originate from a female donor in good health.

The chain combines TRBV29-1 with TRBJ2-7; D ambiguous. This CDR3 comprises 13 residues. Germline V gene lookup returns CDR1 SQVTM and CDR2 ANQGSEA. The V end lost 6 bases, the J end lost 5 bases, and 17 bases lay between the germline ends. CDR3: CSVSGSTVNEQYF. Here the CDR3 DNA reads TGCAGCGTCTCCGGGTCCACAGTTAACGAGCAGTACTTC.

The rearrangement uses TRBV10-3 and TRBJ2-7; TRBD1 is a possible D gene (6 bases). The CDR3 spans 14 residues. V lost 6 bases to trimming and J lost 6 bases, with 18 bases between them. Germline V gene lookup returns CDR1 ENHRY and CDR2 SYGVKD. The DNA of the CDR3 is TGTGCCATCAGCTTGGACAGCGAATCGTCCGAGCAGTACTTC. Translating it yields CAISLDSESSEQYF.

This clonotype rates as medium-sized. The chain uses TRBV10-3 and TRBJ1-2; a weak D match, TRBD1 (5 bases). Trimming stripped 0 bases from V and 4 bases from J, with 15 bases between. The germline V gene encodes CDR1 ENHRY and CDR2 SYGVKD. The CDR3 length is 16 residues. CDR3 in DNA: TGTGCCATCAGTGAGTCAGATGTGGGGCTGCTCTATGGCTACACCTTC. The encoded protein is CAISESDVGLLYGYTF.

The chain recombines TRBV11-3 with TRBJ2-2; 7 bases are shared with TRBD2. The germline gives CDR1 SGHNT, CDR2 YENEEA. The J segment lost 5 bases and the V segment lost 5 bases, leaving 17 bases of the junction unmatched. This CDR3 is built from 18 residues. The CDR3 DNA reads as TGTGCCAGCAGCCCCTACCGCTTAACCGGGAGGATTACCGGGGAGCTGTTTTTT. Amino acids: CASSPYRLTGRITGELFF. Full variable domain (rest looked up from reference TRBV11-3 and TRBJ2-2): EAGVVQSPRYKIIEKKQPVAFWCNPISGHNTLYWYLQNLGQGPELLIRYENEEAVDDSQLPKDRFSAERLKGVDSTLKIQPAELGDSAVYLCASSPYRLTGRITGELFFGEGSRLTVL.

This clonotype was seen a few times. This rearrangement joins TRBV20-1 to TRBJ2-1; 7 nucleotides match TRBD2. Losses at the gene ends were 1 base for V and 3 bases for J; bases not matched to a gene: 3. The CDR3 sequence is 14 residues long. From germline, CDR1 is DFQATT and CDR2 SNEGSKA (reference sequence). The CDR3 here is CSARGGRDYNEQFF. The CDR3 DNA follows: TGCAGTGCTAGAGGAGGGAGGGACTACAATGAGCAGTTCTTC.

The CDR3 loop is CASSQDFLATVPDTQYF. The CDR3 DNA reads TGTGCCAGCAGCCAAGATTTCCTAGCGACTGTTCCAGATACGCAGTATTTT. V and J are TRBV3-1 and TRBJ2-3; TRBD2 is a possible D gene (6 bases). The CDR3 totals 17 residues. Trimming left V 0 bases short and J 4 bases short, with 17 bases between. Germline V lookup: CDR1 LGHDT, CDR2 YNNKEL (reference sequence).

This chain connects TRBV5-1 to TRBJ1-1; D possibly corresponds to TRBD1 (6 bases). Trimming took off 4 bases at V and 1 base at J, with 8 bases between the two ends. Germline assignment: CDR1 SGHRS and CDR2 YFSETQ. CDR3 length: 13 amino acids. The CDR3 nucleotides are TGCGCCAGCAGCCCGGGACAGAACACTGAAGCTTTCTTT. Translating gives CASSPGQNTEAFF. Supplemented by reference TRBV5-1 and TRBJ1-1, the full variable domain reads KAGVTQTPRYLIKTRGQQVTLSCSPISGHRSVSWYQQTPGQGLQFLFEYFSETQRNKGNFPGRFSGRQFSNSRSEMNVSTLELGDSALYLCASSPGQNTEAFFGQGTRLTVV.

This clonotype was found many times. The V gene is TRBV5-1, the J gene TRBJ2-3, with D possibly TRBD2 on 6 matching bases. CDR1 is SGHRS and CDR2 is YFSETQ in the germline V gene. The CDR3 has 18 amino acids. Deletions cut 1 base from V and 3 bases from J, with 21 bases between. The CDR3 loop is CASSLYPLGGEGTDTQYF. In nucleotides, the CDR3 is TGCGCCAGCAGCTTGTACCCCCTCGGGGGTGAAGGAACAGATACGCAGTATTTT.

V usage is TRBV5-6 and J usage is TRBJ2-7; D gene ambiguous. V was cut by 1 base and J by 5 bases, with 16 bases left in between. Per germline, CDR1 SGHDT and CDR2 YYEEEE. This CDR3 has 15 amino acids. CDR3 loop: CASSLIRLTGHEQYF. CDR3 bases: TGTGCCAGCAGCTTGATTAGACTGACTGGCCACGAGCAGTACTTC.

Details on this clonotype: An end of the junction does not agree with germline; a read error may underlie this. DNA for the CDR3: TGTGCGACCAGCAGTGGTTTAACCGGGACTAGCGGCTACGAGCAGTACTTC. It is translated as CATSSGLTGTSGYEQYF. The J gene is TRBJ2-7, the V gene TRBV15; 11 nucleotides match TRBD2. CDR3 size: 17 residues. Germline CDR1 is LNHNV and CDR2 is YYDKDF (reference sequence).